The T cell receptor (beta chain) described here comes from a study of blood T cell repertoires in COVID-19. About the research overall: Samples of COVID-19 (acute and convalescent) were obtained from the United States, Italy and Spain.

The CDR3 contains 15 residues. Germline V gives CDR1 SEHNR, CDR2 FQNEAQ (reference sequence). V lost 2 bases to trimming and J lost 4 bases, with 14 bases between them. Original handling: The assay estimated nucleated cells by amplifying reference gene primers. The repertoire was sequenced with immunoSEQ multiplex PCR; TCRdb's copy has only in-frame clones and lacks some. V and J calls and clone size are as listed in that table; D and trimming were resolved from the DNA. The data show about 74,000 clones, about 80% seen once. V gene TRBV7-9 combines with J gene TRBJ2-5; tentatively, D is TRBD2 (5 bases). This sequence was found in a human donor in a cohort sampled during active COVID-19. The sample taken for sequencing was peripheral blood. CDR3 DNA sequence: TGTGCCAGCAGCTTATTTTCGAGCGGACGAGAGACCCAGTACTTC. This translates into CASSLFSSGRETQYF.